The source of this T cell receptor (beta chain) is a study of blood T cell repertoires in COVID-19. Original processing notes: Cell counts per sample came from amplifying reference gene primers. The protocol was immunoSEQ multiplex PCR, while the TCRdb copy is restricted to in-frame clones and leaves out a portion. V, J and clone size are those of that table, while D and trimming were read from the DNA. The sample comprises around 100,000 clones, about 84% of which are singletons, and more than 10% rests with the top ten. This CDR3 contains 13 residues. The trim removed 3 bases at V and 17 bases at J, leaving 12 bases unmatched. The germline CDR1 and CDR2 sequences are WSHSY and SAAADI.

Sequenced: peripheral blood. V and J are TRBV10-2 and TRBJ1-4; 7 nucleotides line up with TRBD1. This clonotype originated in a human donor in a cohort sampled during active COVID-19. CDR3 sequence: CASSDLGTDSPFF. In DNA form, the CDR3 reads TGCGCCAGCAGTGACCTTGGGACAGACAGTCCATTTTTT.